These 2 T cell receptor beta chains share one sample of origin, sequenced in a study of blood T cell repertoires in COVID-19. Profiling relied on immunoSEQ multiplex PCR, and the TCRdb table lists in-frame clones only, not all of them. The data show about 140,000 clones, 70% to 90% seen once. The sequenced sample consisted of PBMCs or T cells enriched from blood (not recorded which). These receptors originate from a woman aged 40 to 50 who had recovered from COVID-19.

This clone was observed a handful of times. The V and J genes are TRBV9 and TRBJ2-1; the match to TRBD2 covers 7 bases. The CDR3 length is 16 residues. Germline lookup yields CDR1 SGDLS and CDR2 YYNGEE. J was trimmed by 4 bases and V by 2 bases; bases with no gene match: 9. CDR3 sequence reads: CASSVRPGGPYNEQFF. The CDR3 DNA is TGTGCCAGCAGCGTCCGGCCGGGAGGACCTTACAATGAGCAGTTCTTC.

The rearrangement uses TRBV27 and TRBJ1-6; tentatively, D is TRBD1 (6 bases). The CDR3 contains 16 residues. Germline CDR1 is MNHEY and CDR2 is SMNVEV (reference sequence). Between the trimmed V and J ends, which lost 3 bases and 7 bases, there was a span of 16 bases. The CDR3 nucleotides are TGTGCCAGCAGTTTCCTCGGCGACAGGTTCAATTCACCCCTCCACTTT. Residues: CASSFLGDRFNSPLHF.